The 27 T cell receptor beta chains given below trace back to one sample, sequenced in a study of naive and memory T cell subsets. An equimolar mix of two oligonucleotides served as the beta constant-region primer for TRBC1 and TRBC2. Four rounds of PCR amplified the ligated cDNA using nested alpha and beta constant-region primers plus SP2. One entry per CDR3 protein results from TCRdb running MiXCR on the UMI-ligation and nested PCR reads. The sample carries around 130,000 distinct CDR3 sequences, 36% recorded once. Sequencing was performed on central memory CD4+ T cells from blood. Source of these receptors: a human donor in good health.

This clonotype has ten or more counts. The chain recombines TRBV10-3 with TRBJ2-3; 11 nucleotides line up with TRBD2. J was trimmed by 0 bases and V by 5 bases; bases with no gene match: 4. There are 16 residues in the CDR3. Germline CDR1 ENHRY, CDR2 SYGVKD. The DNA of the CDR3 is TGTGCCATCAGTTCGACTAGCGGGATTAGCACAGATACGCAGTATTTT. Translating gives CAISSTSGISTDTQYF.

Regarding this clonotype: One junction end disagrees with the germline gene, perhaps due to a read error. This sequence joins TRBV28 and TRBJ2-6, with 7 bases identical to TRBD1. CDR1 is MDHEN and CDR2 is SYDVKM in the germline V gene. CDR3 size: 16 residues. The CDR3 DNA reads TGTGCCAGCAGTAGTCTTACAGGGGCTGGGACCAACGTCCTGACTTTC. Amino acids: CASSSLTGAGTNVLTF.

This clonotype was recorded many times. The gene calls are TRBV28 and TRBJ2-7; no definite D call. With 5 bases removed from V and 3 bases from J, the gap between germline ends came to 14 bases. The germline V gene has CDR1 MDHEN and CDR2 SYDVKM. This CDR3 has 14 residues. DNA of the CDR3: TGTGCCAGCAGTCAGGCCGGCAAGCGCTACGAGCAGTACTTC. This codes for CASSQAGKRYEQYF.

This clonotype appeared a few times. CDR3 in DNA: TGTGCCAGCAGCCTAAGTAGCCGAAATGAGCAGTTCTTC. The encoded protein is CASSLSSRNEQFF. The chain combines TRBV14 with TRBJ2-1; no definite D call. Trimming shortened V by 4 bases and J by 7 bases, and 11 bases separated the two germline ends. CDR1 is SGHDN and CDR2 is FVKESK in the germline V gene. There are 13 residues in the CDR3. Drawing the rest from reference TRBV14 and TRBJ2-1, the complete variable domain is EAGVTQFPSHSVIEKGQTVTLRCDPISGHDNLYWYRRVMGKEIKFLLHFVKESKQDESGMPNNRFLAERTGGTYSTLKVQPAELEDSGVYFCASSLSSRNEQFFGPGTRLTVL.

This clonotype has a handful of counts. The chain uses TRBV10-3 and TRBJ2-7; D tentatively fits TRBD1 or TRBD2 (5 bases each). There are 15 residues in the CDR3. Germline values: CDR1 ENHRY, CDR2 SYGVKD. V was pared by 6 bases and J by 1 base, with 16 bases between. Written as DNA, the CDR3 is TGTGCCATCAGGAGGGCCGAAGGGGATTCCTACGAGCAGTACTTC. Amino acids: CAIRRAEGDSYEQYF.

This sequence joins TRBV28 and TRBJ2-7; D unclear. Per germline, CDR1 MDHEN and CDR2 SYDVKM. The ends were cut back, 6 bases at V and 3 bases at J, with 9 bases in the middle. The CDR3 is 12 amino acids. The CDR3 sequence is CASSMVVYEQYF. The CDR3 DNA reads as TGTGCCAGCAGCATGGTCGTCTACGAGCAGTACTTC.

The chain employs TRBV6-2 or TRBV6-3 and TRBJ2-1; D is perhaps TRBD1 or TRBD2 (6 bases each). The germline V gene has CDR1 MNHEY and CDR2 SVGEGT. The length of the CDR3 is 17 residues. The V end lost 6 bases, the J end lost 2 bases, and 20 bases lay between the germline ends. Written as DNA, the CDR3 is TGTGCCAGCAGCTCAGCTGGATGGGGGGCTGCCTACAATGAGCAGTTCTTC. This sequence encodes CASSSAGWGAAYNEQFF.

V and J are TRBV27 and TRBJ1-4; D not certain. CDR1 is MNHEY, CDR2 SMNVEV, per germline (reference sequence). The V end lost 2 bases, the J end lost 4 bases, and 8 bases lay between the germline ends. This CDR3 is built from 14 residues. CDR3 amino acids: CASSLQGYNEKLFF. CDR3 DNA: TGTGCCAGCAGTTTACAAGGGTATAATGAAAAACTGTTTTTT.

This clonotype was seen only a few times. The chain recombines TRBV12-3 or TRBV12-4 with TRBJ2-7, with D maybe TRBD2 (5 bases). The CDR3 spans 14 residues. V was cut by 3 bases and J by 6 bases, with 15 bases left in between. DNA for the CDR3: TGTGCCAGCAGTTTTATCGGCGAGGCGGGCGAGCAGTACTTC. Its protein product is CASSFIGEAGEQYF.

The V gene is TRBV6-2 or TRBV6-3, the J gene TRBJ1-1, with 9 bases identical to TRBD1. The ends lost 6 bases at V and 5 bases at J; junction bases unmatched: 10. The V gene's germline CDR1 is MNHEY and CDR2 SVGEGT. The CDR3 has 15 residues. The CDR3 is CASRPMGQGRTEAFF. DNA of the CDR3: TGTGCCAGCAGACCAATGGGACAGGGTCGAACTGAAGCTTTCTTT.

The CDR3 loop is CASSLQGKQNTEAFF. DNA of the CDR3: TGTGCCAGCAGCTTACAGGGGAAGCAGAACACTGAAGCTTTCTTT. The rearrangement uses TRBV7-8 and TRBJ1-1; D might be TRBD1 (6 bases). The CDR3 has 15 residues. Trimming left V 2 bases short and J 1 base short, with 11 bases between. Germline V gene lookup returns CDR1 SGHVS and CDR2 FQNEAQ.

This clonotype was picked up a small number of times. The chain recombines TRBV7-2 with TRBJ2-5; 10 bases align to TRBD2. This CDR3 region has 19 residues. Losses at the gene ends were 7 bases for V and 4 bases for J; bases not matched to a gene: 21. Per the germline V gene, CDR1 is SGHTA and CDR2 is FQGNSA. CDR3 in DNA: TGTGCCAGCAACAAGAGACTAGCGGGCTTTGCCGGGATTCTAGAGACCCAGTACTTC. Translation: CASNKRLAGFAGILETQYF. The whole variable domain, filled in from reference TRBV7-2 and TRBJ2-5, reads GAGVSQSPSNKVTEKGKDVELRCDPISGHTALYWYRQSLGQGLEFLIYFQGNSAPDKSGLPSDRFSAERTGGSVSTLTIQRTQQEDSAVYLCASNKRLAGFAGILETQYFGPGTRLLVL.

This clonotype was observed a handful of times. The rearrangement uses TRBV12-3 or TRBV12-4 and TRBJ2-2; the match to TRBD1 covers 7 bases. The J segment lost 4 bases and the V segment lost 7 bases, leaving 9 bases of the junction unmatched. This CDR3 has 15 amino acids. The CDR3 region has the DNA TGTGCCAGCACCCCGGACAGGAGATTCACCGGGGAGCTGTTTTTT. It yields the protein CASTPDRRFTGELFF.

The chain's CDR3 is CASSLRANNEQFF. In nucleotides, the CDR3 is TGTGCCAGCAGTTTGAGGGCTAACAATGAGCAGTTCTTC. The chain links TRBV12-3 or TRBV12-4 to TRBJ2-1; D may be TRBD2 (5 bases). The CDR3 extends over 13 amino acids. The germline V and J ends were trimmed by 3 bases and 5 bases, with 8 bases remaining between them.

The chain is built from TRBV7-3 and TRBJ1-6; D gene unclear. Trimming took 1 base from V and 6 from J, leaving 7 bases between them. Germline values: CDR1 SGHTA, CDR2 FQGTGA. CDR3 length: 14 residues. The CDR3 spells CASSLSPINSPLHF. DNA for the CDR3: TGTGCCAGCAGCTTAAGTCCGATTAATTCACCCCTCCACTTT. The whole variable domain, remainder taken from reference TRBV7-3 and TRBJ1-6, is GAGVSQTPSNKVTEKGKYVELRCDPISGHTALYWYRQSLGQGPEFLIYFQGTGAADDSGLPNDRFFAVRPEGSVSTLKIQRTERGDSAVYLCASSLSPINSPLHFGNGTRLTVT.

The table lists this clonotype with a count of one. This rearrangement joins TRBV20-1 to TRBJ1-2; unclear D gene. The V gene lost 3 bases and the J gene lost 2 bases, with 10 bases spanning the gap. Germline CDR1 reads DFQATT; CDR2 reads SNEGSKA (reference sequence). This CDR3 contains 13 residues. Written as DNA, the CDR3 is TGCAGTGCTAGTCTCCGCAGCAACTATGGCTACACCTTC. This encodes CSASLRSNYGYTF.

This clonotype was observed a few times. The chain couples TRBV6-1 to TRBJ1-5; possibly TRBD1 for D (6 bases). The CDR3 has 15 residues. Trimming pared 8 bases from V and 4 bases from J, leaving 18 bases between. The germline CDR1 and CDR2 sequences are MNHNS and SASEGT. CDR3: CASLRTVAINQPQHF. The CDR3, as DNA: TGTGCCAGCCTCCGGACAGTCGCGATAAATCAGCCCCAGCATTTT.

The chain is built from TRBV5-6 and TRBJ2-5; no definite D call. The CDR3 spans 12 residues. The V end was cut by 0 bases, the J end by 5 bases, with 5 bases between. The V gene's germline CDR1 is SGHDT and CDR2 YYEEEE. CDR3 sequence: CASSLGYETQYF. The CDR3 DNA is TGTGCCAGCAGCTTGGGGTATGAGACCCAGTACTTC.

The chain has TRBV7-2 and TRBJ1-5; possible D gene TRBD1, 5 bases. Germline CDR1 reads SGHTA; CDR2 reads FQGNSA. This CDR3 is 15 amino acids long. V dropped 3 bases and J dropped 2 bases, with 11 bases sitting between them. CDR3 bases: TGTGCCAGCAGCTTCGCTGGGGGAGGCAATCAGCCCCAGCATTTT. Translating it yields CASSFAGGGNQPQHF.

The chain recombines TRBV19 with TRBJ2-3, with no clear D. CDR3 length: 16 residues. The V gene lost 5 bases and the J gene lost 0 bases, with 15 bases spanning the gap. CDR1 and CDR2 from the germline V gene are LNHDA and SQIVND (reference sequence). CDR3 amino acids: CASSLVARASTDTQYF. The CDR3 bases are TGTGCCAGTAGTTTGGTTGCTCGGGCAAGCACAGATACGCAGTATTTT.

The genes are TRBV28 and TRBJ1-2, with unresolved D. V lost 6 bases and J lost 4, with 6 bases in between. Germline lookup yields CDR1 MDHEN and CDR2 SYDVKM. This CDR3 has 11 amino acids. CDR3 loop: CASSEVYGYTF. Written as DNA, the CDR3 is TGTGCCAGCAGCGAAGTCTATGGCTACACCTTC.

The J gene is TRBJ2-4, the V gene TRBV20-1; 8 nucleotides agree with TRBD2. V lost 5 bases to trimming and J lost 2 bases; unmatched junction nucleotides: 11. The CDR3 totals 16 residues. Germline CDR1 reads DFQATT; CDR2 reads SNEGSKA (reference sequence). The CDR3 here is CSALSGSQFSKNIQYF. CDR3 coding DNA: TGCAGTGCTCTGAGCGGGAGCCAGTTTTCCAAAAACATTCAGTACTTC.

This clonotype was counted between two and nine times. This sequence joins TRBV5-6 and TRBJ2-3; possibly TRBD2 for D (5 bases). Trimming took off 2 bases at V and 9 bases at J, with 13 bases between the two ends. CDR1 and CDR2 from the germline V gene are SGHDT and YYEEEE. This CDR3 is 13 amino acids long. CDR3 bases: TGTGCCAGCAGCTTCCCCCTGGGCGGGACGCAGTATTTT. Translated: CASSFPLGGTQYF.

The chain carries TRBV3-1 and TRBJ2-7; D is possibly TRBD2 (5 bases). Germline V gene data show CDR1 as LGHDT and CDR2 as YNNKEL (reference sequence). Trimming cost V 4 bases and J 9 bases, with 13 bases left between them. The CDR3 consists of 12 residues. CDR3: CASSPYGGGQYF. DNA of the CDR3: TGTGCCAGCAGCCCATATGGAGGCGGGCAGTACTTC.

This clonotype was seen a few times. The V and J genes are TRBV27 and TRBJ2-7; perhaps TRBD1 as D (6 bases). This CDR3 region has 12 residues. The germline V gene encodes CDR1 MNHEY and CDR2 SMNVEV (reference sequence). The V and J ends lost 6 bases and 3 bases respectively, with 9 bases between them. The DNA of the CDR3 is TGTGCCAGCAGACAGGGCCACTACGAGCAGTACTTC. Translating gives CASRQGHYEQYF.

DNA for the CDR3: TGTGCCAGCAGCTTCCAGGGGTCGAAGCAGTACTTC. Encoded protein: CASSFQGSKQYF. The chain combines TRBV5-6 with TRBJ2-7; maybe TRBD1 (6 bases). V dropped 2 bases and J dropped 8 bases, with 11 bases sitting between them. This CDR3 comprises 12 residues. Germline V gene sequence: CDR1 SGHDT, CDR2 YYEEEE.

J is TRBJ1-4 and V is TRBV7-9; D possibly corresponds to TRBD1 (6 bases). CDR3 size: 15 residues. Trimming took off 5 bases at V and 7 bases at J, with 17 bases between the two ends. Per the germline V gene, CDR1 is SEHNR and CDR2 is FQNEAQ (reference sequence). The CDR3 protein is CASSPRQAGAEKLFF. In nucleotides, the CDR3 is TGTGCCAGCAGCCCTCGACAGGCTGGGGCTGAAAAACTGTTTTTT.